This T cell receptor (beta chain) was observed in a study of PD-1 blockade in classical Hodgkin lymphoma (dated by TCRdb to 2020 to 2021). Study-wide context: Nivolumab dosing was 3 mg/kg intravenously every 2 weeks, continuing until either disease progression or unacceptable toxicity. The study used TCR beta sequencing and CyTOF to define a peripheral blood immune signature of response to PD-1 blockade in classical Hodgkin lymphoma. The research as a whole found: Newly diagnosed patients were reported to have lower baseline TCR diversity than healthy donors, and relapsed/refractory patients were reported to have lower baseline TCR diversity still. Trial patients achieving complete response had baseline diversity similar to newly diagnosed patients, whereas partial responders and progressors had significantly lower diversity. The study covered only a single clinical trial cohort, and the causes of the repertoire differences, possibly disease activity or prior therapy, were still not defined. Patients starting nivolumab less than 1 year after ASCT had lower diversity and were excluded from later analyses to avoid confounding by immune reconstitution. CD4+ but not CD8+ TCR diversity rose significantly by C4D1 (p=0.0027 vs p=0.16), most apparent in complete responders (p=0.02).

Comments on this clone: The antigen it binds to is not known. Nothing much larger sits one base from this clone, and base qualities are not available. This same CDR3 is encoded by further DNA sequences in the sample.

The Qiagen DNeasy kit was used to extract genomic DNA both from unsorted PBMCs and from the negatively selected CD4+ and CD8+ fractions. Amplification of TCR beta CDR3 regions was done by immunoSEQ multiplex PCR with primers that anneal to V and J segments. A synthetic immune receptor repertoire was used to minimize amplification bias, and remaining bias was computationally removed after sequencing. The study's processing was this. Repertoire diversity was quantified as the Shannon entropy index using custom Python scripts. The unsorted, CD4+ and CD8+ repertoires were each analyzed separately, with the exception of combined analyses, where CD4+ and CD8+ sequences were merged in silico. A clone counted as expanded when the clone's frequency after treatment rose at least 2-fold relative to C1D1, and clones undetected at baseline were given a pseudocount of 0.5. Singleton clones were defined as clones with 0 or 1 copy at C1D1, and non-singleton clones were defined as clones with 2 or more copies. Clones expanded in unsorted samples were assigned a CD4+, CD8+ or unknown annotation through matching of protein sequences in sorted samples from the same patient. Wilcoxon tests on paired samples were used to test diversity changes from C1D1 to C4D1. TCRdb provides this immuneACCESS table in a form limited to in-frame rearrangements. Some clones are lacking; in checked studies, under half of them reflect an unresolved V gene, and why the rest are absent is not known. For V, J and clone size, that table is used; D and trimming come from the DNA. The sample table shows around 23,000 clones, and around 87% are seen once. Roughly 25% of the sample is held by the ten biggest clonotypes.

Its CDR3 holds 12 amino acids, cysteine through phenylalanine. The kept DNA is CDR3 alone, 36 bases in frame from the first base. Trimming takes 0 bases from V and 1 base from J, and the germline ends sit 1 base apart. Looking up the germline V gene yields CDR1 SGHRS and CDR2 YFSETQ. The time point tag for this specimen amounts to: cycle 4 day 1 (C4D1), after five to seven weeks of nivolumab. Every trial patient had relapsed after autologous stem cell transplantation, and cohorts A, B and C differed in prior brentuximab vedotin exposure. A total of about 51 patients with relapsed/refractory classical Hodgkin lymphoma made up the trial cohort, and each patient's best overall response was complete response, partial response or progressive disease. Single-agent nivolumab was administered to trial patients in the multi-cohort phase II CheckMate 205 trial. An independent review committee assessed best overall response using the 2007 International Working Group response criteria. Trial PBMCs were collected just before the start of nivolumab (C1D1) and during therapy at cycle 2 day 1 and cycle 4 day 1. Peripheral blood was collected in 8 mL Vacutainer Cell Preparation Tubes, from which PBMCs were isolated by centrifugation and then cryopreserved.

Material: peripheral blood mononuclear cells (PBMCs), obtained before the fourth cycle of nivolumab. The V and J segments used are TRBV5-1 and TRBJ2-5; confidence is insufficient to name the D gene. This sequence was found in a human donor with classical Hodgkin lymphoma. The nucleotide sequence is given as TGCGCCAGCAGCTTGGCCCAAGAGACCCAGTACTTC. Translated, it gives CASSLAQETQYF.